What follows are 29 T cell receptor beta chains derived from one specimen sequenced in a study of Tregs in tolerant kidney transplant recipients. The data were produced by immunoSEQ multiplex PCR, yet TCRdb's version contains in-frame clones alone and is incomplete. The sample spans over 45,000 clones; the ten largest clones claim around 0.8%. The source was CD4+ T cells from blood, collected before the transplant. These TCRs come from a human donor who received a combined kidney and bone marrow transplant.

For this clone: The sequenced fragment ends 3 residues before the CDR3 boundary, so the rest is inferred from the germline J gene. The chain recombines TRBV20-1 with TRBJ2-3; perhaps TRBD1 as D (6 bases). Germline assignment: CDR1 DFQATT and CDR2 SNEGSKA (reference sequence). This CDR3 has 15 amino acids. The V end was cut by 6 bases, the J end by 2 bases, with 18 bases between. Here the CDR3 reads CSAITGTIDTDTQYF. The DNA read from the CDR3 is TGCAGTGCCATTACCGGGACAATCGACACAGATACG.

CDR3 sequence: CASSERTLSYNEQFF. The DNA read from the CDR3 is TGTGCCAGCAGCGAAAGGACTCTTTCCTACAATGAG. The chain uses TRBV7-6 and TRBJ2-1; TRBD2 might be the D (5 bases). The read comes to an end 3 residues before the CDR3 does, leaving the germline J gene to fill in the end. This CDR3 has 15 residues. Germline V lookup: CDR1 SGHVS, CDR2 FNYEAQ. V was cut by 5 bases and J by 1 base, with 12 bases left in between.

The CDR3 reads CASSRDREDQPQHF. The DNA read from the CDR3 is TGTGCCAGCAGCAGGGACAGGGAGGATCAGCCC. The chain is built from TRBV2 and TRBJ1-5, with 9 bases aligning to TRBD1. The read is 3 residues too short to cover the CDR3 end, so that end is filled in from the germline J gene. Germline loops: CDR1 SNHLY, CDR2 FYNNEI. With 6 bases clipped from V and 5 bases from J, the junction kept 5 bases outside the gene matches. This CDR3 comprises 14 residues.

In regard to this clone: The sequenced fragment ends 3 residues before the CDR3 boundary, so the rest is inferred from the germline J gene. The J gene is TRBJ2-7, the V gene TRBV30; TRBD1 might be the D (6 bases). CDR1 and CDR2 from the germline V gene are GTSNPN and SVGIG (reference sequence). V lost 5 bases and J 3 bases, leaving 17 bases between the germline ends. CDR3 length: 14 residues. The chain's CDR3 is CAWAPPDRIYEQYF. Partial CDR3 DNA: TGTGCCTGGGCCCCACCAGACAGGATCTACGAG.

Incomplete CDR3 DNA: TGTGCCAGCAGTTACTCGGTAGCGGGAGGCCTCCAAGAGACC. The encoded protein is CASSYSVAGGLQET. The full-length CDR3 reads as CASSYSVAGGLQETQYF. The V and J genes are TRBV6-2 or TRBV6-3 and TRBJ2-5, with 10 nucleotides matching TRBD2. The read comes to an end 3 residues before the CDR3 does, leaving the germline J gene to fill in the end. There are 17 residues in the CDR3. V lost 0 bases and J lost 1; bases outside the gene matches: 5. Looked up from germline, CDR1 is MNHEY and CDR2 is SVGEGT.

Comment on this clone: The read finishes 3 residues shy of the CDR3 end, and the germline J gene is used to complete it. V is TRBV19 and J is TRBJ1-2, with D maybe TRBD1 (6 bases). The CDR3 spans 15 residues. Germline CDR1 LNHDA, CDR2 SQIVND (reference sequence). The V gene lost 9 bases and the J gene lost 6 bases, with 23 bases spanning the gap. The CDR3 loop is CASLPGSGGGDGYTF. The CDR3 bases that were read are TGTGCCAGCCTACCCGGGTCTGGAGGGGGTGATGGC. Filled out from reference TRBV19 and TRBJ1-2, the complete variable domain reads DGGITQSPKYLFRKEGQNVTLSCEQNLNHDAMYWYRQDPGQGLRLIYYSQIVNDFQKGDIAEGYSVSREKKESFPLTVTSAQKNPTAFYLCASLPGSGGGDGYTFGSGTRLTVV.

A remark on this clone: The CDR3 end lies 3 residues beyond the end of the read and is filled in from the germline J gene. V usage is TRBV7-9 and J usage is TRBJ1-2, with TRBD1 matching 8 bases. Unmatched junction bases numbered 5, after V lost 1 base and J lost 4 bases. Germline values: CDR1 SEHNR, CDR2 FQNEAQ (reference sequence). This CDR3 has 15 residues. The CDR3 protein is CASSLESGTGYGYTF. CDR3 bases read: TGTGCCAGCAGCTTAGAAAGTGGGACAGGCTATGGC.

Details on this clone: The read is 3 residues too short to cover the CDR3 end, so that end is filled in from the germline J gene. This rearrangement joins TRBV2 to TRBJ2-5, with 9 bases aligning to TRBD1. The junction had 6 bases not matched to a gene; V was cut back by 9 bases and J by 7 bases. The CDR3 runs to 12 residues. Germline V gene lookup returns CDR1 SNHLY and CDR2 FYNNEI. The part of the CDR3 DNA that was read is TGTGCCAGTTACAGGGGGCGGGGGACC. Translating it yields CASYRGRGT. The entire CDR3 reads CASYRGRGTQYF.

On this clone: The read comes to an end 3 residues before the CDR3 does, leaving the germline J gene to fill in the end. V and J are TRBV19 and TRBJ2-3; D is unclear. In germline, CDR1 is LNHDA, CDR2 SQIVND (reference sequence). The CDR3 consists of 13 residues. Between the trimmed V and J ends, which lost 4 bases and 2 bases, there was a span of 7 bases. CDR3 region: CASSTRHTDTQYF. CDR3 DNA (partial): TGTGCCAGTAGTACTCGACACACAGATACG.

Comments on this clone: The CDR3 goes on 3 residues after the read ends, and that part is filled in from the germline J gene. This chain links TRBV19 with TRBJ2-5, with no clear D. Germline CDR1 reads LNHDA; CDR2 reads SQIVND (reference sequence). The germline V and J ends were trimmed by 4 bases and 1 base, with 10 bases remaining between them. CDR3 length: 14 amino acids. This CDR3 reads CASSSSGIQETQYF. Partial CDR3 DNA: TGTGCCAGTAGTAGCAGTGGCATCCAAGAGACC.

For this clone: The read ends 3 residues shy of where the CDR3 ends; the end is completed using the germline J gene. The chain employs TRBV20-1 and TRBJ2-7; tentatively, D is TRBD1 (5 bases). The CDR3 is 16 residues long. The germline gives CDR1 DFQATT, CDR2 SNEGSKA (reference sequence). V was shortened by 0 bases and J by 2 bases, with 17 bases between the two germline ends. CDR3 DNA, as far as it was read: TGCAGTGCTAGAGACCCCTCCACGGGCAGGGCCTACGAG. Encoded protein: CSARDPSTGRAYE. The full CDR3 protein is CSARDPSTGRAYEQYF.

In the case of this clone: The read ends 3 residues early relative to the CDR3; the germline J gene fills the gap. The genes are TRBV7-2 and TRBJ2-3; TRBD1 might be the D (5 bases). The V end was cut by 4 bases, the J end by 1 base, with 12 bases between. The CDR3 covers 15 residues. CDR1 is SGHTA and CDR2 is FQGNSA in the germline V gene. CDR3 bases read: TGTGCCAGCAGCTCCCCAGGGATCGGCACAGATACG. Translating gives CASSSPGIGTDT. The entire CDR3 protein reads CASSSPGIGTDTQYF.

A note on this clone: Read data end 3 residues before the CDR3 end; the end is taken from the germline J gene. The rearrangement links TRBV19 to TRBJ2-1; no reliable D call. This CDR3 region has 14 residues. The V gene's germline CDR1 is LNHDA and CDR2 SQIVND (reference sequence). V was pared by 3 bases and J by 8 bases, with 14 bases between. Partial CDR3 DNA: TGTGCCAGTAGTATCCCGTCAAGCCTTGATGAG. Encoded protein: CASSIPSSLDE. The whole CDR3 is CASSIPSSLDEQFF.

Concerning this clone: Read sequence stops 3 residues before the CDR3 end, and the germline J gene provides the missing end. The chain joins TRBV20-1 to TRBJ1-4, with TRBD1 matching over 7 bases. The trim removed 5 bases at V and 5 bases at J, leaving 11 bases unmatched. Germline V gene data show CDR1 as DFQATT and CDR2 as SNEGSKA (reference sequence). The CDR3 length is 15 residues. This chain's CDR3 is CSAPQSQGPNEKLFF. The covered CDR3 bases are TGCAGTGCTCCTCAATCACAGGGGCCGAATGAAAAA.

As for this clone: With the read ending 3 residues before the CDR3 end, the germline J gene is used to fill in that end. The rearrangement joins TRBV18 to TRBJ1-1; 10 bases map to TRBD1. In germline, CDR1 is KGHSH, CDR2 LQKENI. The V gene end was trimmed by 3 bases and the J gene end by 4 bases; junction bases not matched to a gene: 8. The CDR3 extends over 16 amino acids. The CDR3 bases that were read are TGTGCCAGCTCACCCAGACAGGGGGCCGCGGGCACTGAA. Protein sequence: CASSPRQGAAGTE. Given in full, the CDR3 is CASSPRQGAAGTEAFF.

This CDR3 reads CAWRDTSGSGETQYF. CDR3 DNA (partial): TGTGCCTGGAGGGACACTAGCGGGAGTGGAGAGACC. The chain employs TRBV30 and TRBJ2-5; 11 nucleotides align to TRBD2. The sequence runs out 3 residues before the end of the CDR3; the remainder is reconstructed from the germline J gene. The germline V gene encodes CDR1 GTSNPN and CDR2 SVGIG (reference sequence). The V segment lost 3 bases and the J segment 4 bases; nucleotides outside the gene matches: 7. The CDR3 sequence is 15 residues long.

As concerns this clone: The CDR3 end is not reached by the read, which stops 3 residues before it; the germline J gene fills it in. This rearrangement joins TRBV18 to TRBJ1-3; TRBD1 matches at 8 bases. CDR1 and CDR2 from the germline V gene are KGHSH and LQKENI. V trimming: 4 bases; J trimming: 2 bases; junction bases outside the gene matches: 4. CDR3 length: 15 residues. CDR3 amino acids: CASSRWDRTGNTIYF. The CDR3 bases that were read are TGTGCCAGCTCACGATGGGACAGGACTGGAAACACC.

Regarding this clone: The read ends 3 residues before the CDR3 terminus; that terminus is restored from the germline J gene. V and J are TRBV5-1 and TRBJ2-1, with 12 bases aligning to TRBD2. CDR3 length equals 16 residues. After removal of 4 bases from V and 0 bases from J, the junction contained 2 bases not matched to a gene. CDR1 is SGHRS, CDR2 YFSETQ, per germline. CDR3 amino acids: CASSLTSGSSYNEQFF. Incomplete CDR3 DNA: TGCGCCAGCAGCCTGACTAGCGGGAGCTCCTACAATGAG.

A word on this clone: The read falls 3 residues short of the CDR3 end, and the missing part is taken from the germline J gene. This chain links TRBV20-1 with TRBJ2-1; 7 nucleotides agree with TRBD2. Germline loops: CDR1 DFQATT, CDR2 SNEGSKA (reference sequence). V shed 0 bases and J 6 bases; nucleotides not matched to a gene: 8. This CDR3 region has 15 residues. CDR3 in amino acids: CSARDSGGRTNEQFF. The sequenced CDR3 bases are TGCAGTGCTAGAGATTCTGGCGGGAGAACCAATGAG.

On this clone: The CDR3 goes on 3 residues after the read ends, and that part is filled in from the germline J gene. The V and J genes are TRBV20-1 and TRBJ1-1; no clear D. The CDR3 totals 15 residues. CDR1 and CDR2 from the germline V gene are DFQATT and SNEGSKA (reference sequence). V was pared by 4 bases and J by 0 bases, with 15 bases between. Partial CDR3 DNA: TGCAGTGCTACTGGCGGAAACGCGGTGAACACTGAA. Translation gives CSATGGNAVNTE. The entire CDR3 sequence reads CSATGGNAVNTEAFF.

Concerning this clone itself: The read halts 3 residues ahead of the CDR3 end, with the missing end drawn from the germline J gene. This chain joins TRBV18 and TRBJ1-5, with TRBD1 identical over 7 bases. This CDR3 is 15 amino acids long. CDR1 and CDR2 (germline): KGHSH, LQKENI. With V trimmed by 4 bases and J by 7 bases, 10 bases remained unmatched. This CDR3 is CASSQGQARIQPQHF. CDR3 DNA (partial): TGTGCCAGCTCACAAGGACAGGCCAGGATCCAGCCC.

About this clone: The read halts 3 residues ahead of the CDR3 end, with the missing end drawn from the germline J gene. The rearrangement uses TRBV19 and TRBJ2-2; D might be TRBD1 (5 bases). In germline, CDR1 is LNHDA, CDR2 SQIVND (reference sequence). Deletions cut 8 bases from V and 2 bases from J, with 15 bases between. The CDR3 has 15 residues. The sequenced CDR3 bases are TGTGCCAGTGAAGCTCGGCAGGGCAACACCGGGGAG. Translation gives CASEARQGNTGE. The entire CDR3 is CASEARQGNTGELFF.

Notes on this clone: The CDR3 goes on 3 residues after the read ends, and that part is filled in from the germline J gene. The genes are TRBV30 and TRBJ1-3; 7 bases are a match to TRBD1. V lost 0 bases, J lost 0 bases, and 5 bases stayed unmatched. CDR1 and CDR2 from the germline V gene are GTSNPN and SVGIG (reference sequence). CDR3 length equals 16 residues. The CDR3 protein is CAWSVPGGGSGNTIYF. CDR3 DNA (partial): TGTGCCTGGAGTGTCCCAGGGGGTGGCTCTGGAAACACC.

As to this clone: With the read ending 3 residues before the CDR3 end, the germline J gene is used to fill in that end. The gene calls are TRBV6-1 and TRBJ2-7; D might be TRBD2 (6 bases). CDR3 length: 15 amino acids. Trimming cost V 4 bases and J 1 base, with 14 bases left between them. CDR1 is MNHNS and CDR2 is SASEGT in the germline V gene. The part of the CDR3 DNA that was read is TGTGCCAGCAGTGCCTTGGAGGGGTGGTCCTACGAG. Translated: CASSALEGWSYE. The entire CDR3 reads CASSALEGWSYEQYF.

In the case of this clone: The sequenced fragment ends 3 residues before the CDR3 boundary, so the rest is inferred from the germline J gene. The chain employs TRBV5-1 and TRBJ2-5; no clear D. The V end lost 3 bases, the J end lost 7 bases, and 13 bases lay between the germline ends. The CDR3 length is 13 residues. Germline V lookup: CDR1 SGHRS, CDR2 YFSETQ. The CDR3 loop reads CASSSTAERTQYF. Incomplete CDR3 DNA: TGCGCCAGCAGCTCGACGGCTGAGCGGACC.

Worth noting for this clone: The read falls 3 residues short of the CDR3 end, and the missing part is taken from the germline J gene. This chain joins TRBV30 and TRBJ1-5; D remains ambiguous. The CDR3 is made up of 13 amino acids. Trimming removed 5 bases from V and 7 bases from J, with 15 bases in between. In germline, CDR1 is GTSNPN, CDR2 SVGIG (reference sequence). The covered CDR3 bases are TGTGCCTGGTCACGGGGATCTGGGCAGCCC. Amino acid sequence: CAWSRGSGQP. The full CDR3 reads CAWSRGSGQPQHF.

Remarks on this clone: The read terminates 3 residues before the CDR3 end, so the remaining end is supplied by the germline J gene. The V and J genes are TRBV20-1 and TRBJ2-2; 13 nucleotides agree with TRBD2. The germline gives CDR1 DFQATT, CDR2 SNEGSKA (reference sequence). The junction had 9 bases not matched to a gene; V was cut back by 5 bases and J by 6 bases. The length of the CDR3 is 16 residues. The part of the CDR3 DNA that was read is TGCAGTGCTCCTGGACTAGCGGGAGTCGAGGCCGGGGAG. Encoded protein: CSAPGLAGVEAGE. The whole CDR3 reads CSAPGLAGVEAGELFF.

A word on this clone: The read ends 3 residues early relative to the CDR3; the germline J gene fills the gap. The V gene is TRBV14, the J gene TRBJ1-4; 9 bases agree with TRBD1. CDR1 SGHDN and CDR2 FVKESK come from the germline V gene. J gave up 10 bases and V 1 base, and 10 bases lay outside the gene matches. CDR3 length: 16 residues. The covered CDR3 bases are TGTGCCAGCAGCCAAGTCACCGGGACAGGGAGAGGAAAA. It encodes CASSQVTGTGRGK. The CDR3 as a whole reads CASSQVTGTGRGKLFF.

Details on this clone: The read halts 3 residues ahead of the CDR3 end, with the missing end drawn from the germline J gene. The rearrangement uses TRBV29-1 and TRBJ2-1; 10 nucleotides agree with TRBD2. J lost 1 base, V lost 7 bases, and 7 bases had no gene match. Per germline, CDR1 SQVTM and CDR2 ANQGSEA. There are 15 residues in the CDR3. The covered CDR3 bases are TGCAGCGCGGTACTAGCGGGAAGGTCCTACAATGAG. It translates to CSAVLAGRSYNE. The complete CDR3 protein is CSAVLAGRSYNEQFF.